The source of this T cell receptor beta chain is a study of blood T cells in healthy people across ages. They isolated at least 6 million PBMCs from each sample. A J-beta primer mix and a sample-barcoded 5' primer were used in a second PCR of roughly 7 to 12 cycles. In TCRdb, the 5' RACE reads were re-called with MiXCR into one record per CDR3 protein. The table shows hundreds of thousands of distinct CDR3 sequences, with 40% to 65% occurring only once. The origin of this receptor is a woman aged 80 or older in good health. The sample was blood.

The CDR3 loop reads CASSQTPGGAKNIQYF. As DNA, the CDR3 is TGCGCCAGCAGCCAGACCCCAGGAGGGGCCAAAAACATTCAGTACTTC. The rearrangement links TRBV4-1 to TRBJ2-4, with a possible D match to TRBD2 (6 bases). The germline CDR1 and CDR2 sequences are MGHRA and YSYEKL. The V and J ends lost 3 bases and 1 base respectively, with 13 bases between them. The CDR3 is made up of 16 amino acids.